This TCR beta chain was sequenced in a study of spatial heterogeneity in lung cancer. Overall study context: A module score for T cells, taken from matched bulk RNA-seq, correlated strongly with TCR transcript counts in tumor regions. Study outcomes and limitations: Tumor mutation counts were tracked by expanded intratumoral alpha and beta TCR counts. Coverage was estimated at approximately 7.4% of tumor T cells for alpha chains and approximately 14% for beta chains. Ubiquitous and regional expanded TCR counts correlated with ubiquitous and regional nonsynonymous mutations, respectively.

The V gene's germline CDR1 is SGHNT and CDR2 YENEEA. Trimming removed 5 bases at V and 5 bases at J, with 7 bases between. This CDR3 has 12 amino acids. One entry per CDR3 protein, called by TCRdb with MiXCR from the 5' RACE reads. The sample consists of about 150 distinct CDR3 sequences, 25% to 30% of them appearing once. Sample time point: sample taken at primary tumor resection. The sample holds a few counts of this clonotype. No antigen is known for it. Since it is a stray read in a library aimed at alpha chains, this beta chain has a size that is not meaningful. Material: lung tumor tissue, obtained at surgery. The TCR was taken from a male donor with early-stage non-small cell lung cancer. V and J are TRBV11-3 and TRBJ2-1; no reliable D call. The CDR3 DNA reads TGTGCCAGCAGCGGATGGGACAATGAGCAGTTCTTC. This translates into CASSGWDNEQFF.